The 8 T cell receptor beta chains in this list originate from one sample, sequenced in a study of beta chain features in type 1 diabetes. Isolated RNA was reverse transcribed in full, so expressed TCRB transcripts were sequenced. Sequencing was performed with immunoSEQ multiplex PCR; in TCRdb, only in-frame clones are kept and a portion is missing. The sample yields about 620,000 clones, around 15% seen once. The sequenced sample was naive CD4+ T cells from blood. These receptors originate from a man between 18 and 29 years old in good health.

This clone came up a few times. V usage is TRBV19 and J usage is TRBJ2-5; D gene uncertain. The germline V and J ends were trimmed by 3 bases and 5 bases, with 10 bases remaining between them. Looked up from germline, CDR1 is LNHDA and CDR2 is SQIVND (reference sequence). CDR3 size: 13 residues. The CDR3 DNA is TGTGCCAGTAGTATTGTGGTAGGGGAGACCCAGTACTTC. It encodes CASSIVVGETQYF.

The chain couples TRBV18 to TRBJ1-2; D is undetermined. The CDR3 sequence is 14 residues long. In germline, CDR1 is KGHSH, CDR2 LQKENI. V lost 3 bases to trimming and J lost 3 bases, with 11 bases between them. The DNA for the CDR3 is TGTGCCAGCTCACCCTCGAGGGTCGACTATGGCTACACCTTC. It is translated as CASSPSRVDYGYTF.

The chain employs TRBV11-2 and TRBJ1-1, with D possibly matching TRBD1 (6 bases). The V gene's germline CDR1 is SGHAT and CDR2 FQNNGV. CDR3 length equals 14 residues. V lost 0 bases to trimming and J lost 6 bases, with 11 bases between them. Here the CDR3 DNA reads TGTGCCAGCAGCTTAGAGATAGGGGGGGCTGAAGCTTTCTTT. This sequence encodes CASSLEIGGAEAFF.

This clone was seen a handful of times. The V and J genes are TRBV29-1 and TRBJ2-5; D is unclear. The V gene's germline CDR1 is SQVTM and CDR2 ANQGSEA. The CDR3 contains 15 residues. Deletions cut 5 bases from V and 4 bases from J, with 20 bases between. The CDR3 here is CSVWSRSTYTETQYF. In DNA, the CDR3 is TGCAGCGTTTGGAGTAGGAGTACCTACACAGAGACCCAGTACTTC.

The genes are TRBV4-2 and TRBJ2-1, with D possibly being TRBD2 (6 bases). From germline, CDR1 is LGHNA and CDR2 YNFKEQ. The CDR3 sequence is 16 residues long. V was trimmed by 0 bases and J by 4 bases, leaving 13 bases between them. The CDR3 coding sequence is TGTGCCAGCAGCCAAGATCGGGCGGGAACTTACAATGAGCAGTTCTTC. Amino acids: CASSQDRAGTYNEQFF.

The DNA for the CDR3 is TGTGCCAGCAGCCAGATAGGGGGGACAGGGAGCGTGTCACCCCTCCACTTT. Translation gives CASSQIGGTGSVSPLHF. The J gene is TRBJ1-6, the V gene TRBV4-2; 9 positions match TRBD1. Germline CDR1 reads LGHNA; CDR2 reads YNFKEQ. The CDR3 is made up of 17 amino acids. Trimming took 3 bases from V and 10 from J; bases not matched to a gene: 13.

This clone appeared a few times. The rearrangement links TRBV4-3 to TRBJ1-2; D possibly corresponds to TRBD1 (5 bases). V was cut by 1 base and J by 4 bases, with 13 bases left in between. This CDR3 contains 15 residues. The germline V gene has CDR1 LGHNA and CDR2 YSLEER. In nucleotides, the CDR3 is TGCGCCAGCAGCCAAGCGGCAGGGTCTCTCTATGGCTACACCTTC. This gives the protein CASSQAAGSLYGYTF.

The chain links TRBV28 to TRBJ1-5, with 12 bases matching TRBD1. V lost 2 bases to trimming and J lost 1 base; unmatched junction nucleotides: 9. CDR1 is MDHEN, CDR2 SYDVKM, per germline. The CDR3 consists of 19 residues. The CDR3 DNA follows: TGTGCCAGCAGTTTAGGCGGGAGGGACAGGGGGCGCAGCAATCAGCCCCAGCATTTT. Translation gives CASSLGGRDRGRSNQPQHF.